This record looks at one T cell receptor beta chain sequence and its context. Its target is unknown. This sample stems from a study of T cell repertoires in cytomegalovirus infection. Study in general: Public TCR beta signatures were indicative of both CMV infection and a matching HLA type.

MiXCR, run by TCRdb on the reads, gives a single entry per CDR3 protein. The sample records about 400,000 distinct CDR3 sequences, about a sixth being singletons. The length of the CDR3 is 14 residues. Unmatched junction bases numbered 9, after V lost 6 bases and J lost 4 bases. The V gene's germline CDR1 is ENHRY and CDR2 SYGVKD. Study-level findings and limits: There were HLA-C-restricted CMV-specific TCR beta clonotypes dominating the ex vivo response. CMV carriers having the relevant HLA were flagged by cumulative public TCR beta family frequency.

The TCR was taken from a human donor in good health (CMV status not recorded). Some clones in this sample may be carry-over from other donors' samples. The chain joins TRBV10-3 to TRBJ2-7, with 7 bases fitting TRBD1. The specimen was PBMCs. The CDR3 DNA is TGTGCCATCAGCCAAGGGGGCCCTACATACGAGCAGTACTTC. It specifies CAISQGGPTYEQYF.